This T cell receptor (beta chain) was profiled in a study of cytotoxic CD8 clonotypes in ibrutinib-treated CLL. Study at large: Included were roughly ten relapsed/refractory and about 14 treatment-naive patients, of whom roughly 17 were IGHV unmutated.

The ends were cut back, 0 bases at V and 0 bases at J, with 9 bases in the middle. The CDR3 runs to 16 residues. Germline V lookup: CDR1 LGHNA, CDR2 YNFKEQ. This clone was recorded only once. Its target is unknown. General study points: Sampling times (in sustained-remission versus progressing patients) were not the same. At ibrutinib response, clonality increased, and at progression it declined back toward baseline.

The table came from immunoSEQ multiplex PCR; TCRdb's copy has only in-frame clones and leaves some out. The sample lists 150,000 to 200,000 clones; about 88% were seen once. The genes are TRBV4-2 and TRBJ1-5, with a tentative D call TRBD1 (5 bases). The source was PBMCs, collected at disease progression, from a patient treated with ibrutinib. The source of this sequence is a human donor with chronic lymphocytic leukemia. CDR3 DNA sequence: TGTGCCAGCAGCCAAGATGACAGAAATAGCAATCAGCCCCAGCATTTT. Its translation is CASSQDDRNSNQPQHF.